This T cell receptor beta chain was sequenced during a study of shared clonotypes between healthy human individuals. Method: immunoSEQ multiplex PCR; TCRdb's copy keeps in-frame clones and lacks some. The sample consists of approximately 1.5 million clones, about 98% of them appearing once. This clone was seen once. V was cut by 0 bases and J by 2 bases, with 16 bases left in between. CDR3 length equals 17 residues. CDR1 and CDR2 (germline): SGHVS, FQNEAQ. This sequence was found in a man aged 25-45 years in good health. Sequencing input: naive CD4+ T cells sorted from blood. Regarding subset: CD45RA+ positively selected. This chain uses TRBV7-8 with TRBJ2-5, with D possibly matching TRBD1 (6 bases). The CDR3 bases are TGTGCCAGCAGCTTAGCGATAGAGGGGACAAGTCAAGAGACCCAGTACTTC. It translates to CASSLAIEGTSQETQYF.